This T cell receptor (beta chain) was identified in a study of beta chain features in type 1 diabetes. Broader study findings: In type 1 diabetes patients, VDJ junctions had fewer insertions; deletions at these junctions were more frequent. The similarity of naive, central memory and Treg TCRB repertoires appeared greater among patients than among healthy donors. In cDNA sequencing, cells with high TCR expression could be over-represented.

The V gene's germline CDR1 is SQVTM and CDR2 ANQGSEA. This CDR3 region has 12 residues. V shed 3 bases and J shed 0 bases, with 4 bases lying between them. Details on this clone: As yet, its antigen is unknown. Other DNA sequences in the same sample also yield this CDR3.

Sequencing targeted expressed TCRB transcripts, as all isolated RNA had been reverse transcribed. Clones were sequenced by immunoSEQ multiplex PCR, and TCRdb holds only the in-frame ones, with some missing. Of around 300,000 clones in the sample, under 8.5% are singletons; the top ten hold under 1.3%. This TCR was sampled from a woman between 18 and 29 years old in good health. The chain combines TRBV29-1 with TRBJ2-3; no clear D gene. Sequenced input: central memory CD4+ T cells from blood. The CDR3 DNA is TGCAGCGTTGAGGACAGCACAGATACGCAGTATTTT. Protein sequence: CSVEDSTDTQYF.